This is a list of T cell receptor beta chains from one sample in a study of cytomegalovirus exposure and HLA in healthy donors. Clones were sequenced by immunoSEQ multiplex PCR, and TCRdb holds only the in-frame ones, with some missing. Among 100,000 to 150,000 clones listed, about 84% were seen once. Sequencing was carried out using PBMCs. Every receptor here comes from a man aged 18 to 29 in good health and CMV-seropositive. Both conserved end residues are part of each CDR3. The D gene is left open where the match is weak. Part of the rows lack a size; the others show once, few, many or a class for expanded clones.

j_call clone_size d_call v_call cdr3_nt cdr3_aa
TRBJ2-1 NA TRBD2 TRBV18 TGTGCCAGCTCACTAGCGGGAGGGATCTACAATGAGCAGTTCTTC CASSLAGGIYNEQFF
TRBJ2-3 NA TRBD1 TRBV27 TGTGCCAGCAGTTCCACAGGGGAACCAAAACTAGGGGGAGAATGGGATACGCAGTATTTT CASSSTGEPKLGGEWDTQYF
TRBJ2-1 NA TRBD1 TRBV5-4 TGTGCCAGCAGCCAGGGACAGGGGGATGAGCAGTTCTTC CASSQGQGDEQFF
TRBJ2-3 once TRBD2 TRBV9 TGTGCCAGCAACGGCGGGGGAGGCACAGATACGCAGTATTTT CASNGGGGTDTQYF
TRBJ2-1 NA TRBD2 TRBV30 TGTGCCTGGATAGCGGGGGACCGCTCCTACAATGAGCAGTTCTTC CAWIAGDRSYNEQFF
TRBJ1-4 NA NA TRBV10-2 TGCGCCAGCAGCCAACAGGCGGGGGGTGAAAAACTGTTTTTT CASSQQAGGEKLFF
TRBJ1-5 NA NA TRBV7-2 TGTGCCAGCAGCGGGACTCTCAATCAGCCCCAGCATTTT CASSGTLNQPQHF
TRBJ1-1 NA NA TRBV19 TGTGCCAGTAGTATCCAAATACAAGTCACTGAAGCTTTCTTT CASSIQIQVTEAFF
TRBJ1-2 few NA TRBV7-9 TGTGCCAGCAGCTTAGACGCGCAGGATGGCTACACCTTC CASSLDAQDGYTF
TRBJ1-2 NA NA TRBV6-5 TGTGCCAGCAGTTACAAGGGGGAAAATGGCTACACCTTC CASSYKGENGYTF